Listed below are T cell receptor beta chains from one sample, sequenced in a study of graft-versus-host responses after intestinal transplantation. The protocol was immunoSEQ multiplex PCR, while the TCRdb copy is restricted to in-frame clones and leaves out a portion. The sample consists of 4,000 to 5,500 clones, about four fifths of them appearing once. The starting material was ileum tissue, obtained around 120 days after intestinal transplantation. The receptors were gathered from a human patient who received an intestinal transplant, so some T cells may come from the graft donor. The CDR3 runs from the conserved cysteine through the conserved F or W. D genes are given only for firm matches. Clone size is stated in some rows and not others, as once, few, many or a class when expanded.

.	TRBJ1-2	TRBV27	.	TGTGCCAGCACTAATTTGGGGGGTAAGGTGGACGACTACACCTTC	CASTNLGGKVDDYTF
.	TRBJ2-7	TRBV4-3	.	TGCGCCAGCAGCCAAAGATTGGGTTCCTCCTACGAGCAGTACTTC	CASSQRLGSSYEQYF
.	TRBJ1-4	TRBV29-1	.	TGCAGCGTTGCCGGTGGGGGGGGAAATGAAAAACTGTTTTTT	CSVAGGGGNEKLFF
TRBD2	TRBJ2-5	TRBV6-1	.	TGTGCCAGCAGTGAGGGACTAGAGGGGCAGACCCAGTACTTC	CASSEGLEGQTQYF
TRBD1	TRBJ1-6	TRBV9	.	TGTGCCAGCAGCGTTGCGGCAGGGGGGAATTCACCCCTCCACTTT	CASSVAAGGNSPLHF
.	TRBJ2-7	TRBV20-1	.	TGCAGTGCGGTGAACGCCTACGAGCAGTACTTC	CSAVNAYEQYF
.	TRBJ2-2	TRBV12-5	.	TGTGCTAGTGGTTTGTCCTGGGGTTGGGGACACTCCACGAACACCGGGGAGCTGTTTTTT	CASGLSWGWGHSTNTGELFF
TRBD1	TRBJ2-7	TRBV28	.	TGTGCCAGCAGTCAAGGGGGCTCTCTGGGGGAGCAGTACTTC	CASSQGGSLGEQYF
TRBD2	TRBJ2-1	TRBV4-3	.	TGCGCCAGCAGCCAAGGACTAGCGGAGAACAATGAGCAGTTCTTC	CASSQGLAENNEQFF
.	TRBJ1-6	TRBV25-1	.	TGTGCCAGCAATCCCGTCCGAGCGGGGAGCTCCTATAATTCACCCCTCCACTTT	CASNPVRAGSSYNSPLHF
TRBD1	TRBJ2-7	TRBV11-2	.	TGTGCCAGCAGCTTTTCAGGACAGGGGTACGAGCAGTACTTC	CASSFSGQGYEQYF
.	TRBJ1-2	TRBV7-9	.	TGTGCCAGCAGCCGAGCCTATGGCTACACCTTC	CASSRAYGYTF
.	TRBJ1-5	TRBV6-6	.	TGTGCCAGCCGCAGACCGGGGCAGGGAGGGCAGCCCCAGCATTTT	CASRRPGQGGQPQHF
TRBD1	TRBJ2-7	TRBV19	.	TGTGCCAGTAGTATAGATCTTTCAGGGGGCGTTTCCTACGAGCAGTACTTC	CASSIDLSGGVSYEQYF
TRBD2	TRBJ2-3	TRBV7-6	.	TGTGCCAGCAGCTTGGAAATAGCGGGGGCCCAGGATACGCAGTATTTT	CASSLEIAGAQDTQYF
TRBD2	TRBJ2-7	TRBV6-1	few	TGTGCCAGCAGTGAAAGACTAGCGGGCGAGCAGTACTTC	CASSERLAGEQYF
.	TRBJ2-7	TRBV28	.	TGTGCCAGCAGTGGGACACTTTACGAGCAGTACTTC	CASSGTLYEQYF
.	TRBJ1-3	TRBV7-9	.	TGTGCCAGCAGCTTAGAAGGGTCTGGAAACACCATATATTTT	CASSLEGSGNTIYF
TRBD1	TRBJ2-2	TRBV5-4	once	TGTGCCAGCAGCTCGGACAGGGGAAAATCCGGGGAGCTGTTTTTT	CASSSDRGKSGELFF
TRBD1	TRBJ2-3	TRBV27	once	TGTGCCAGCAGTTTCCCCCCTCCGGGACAGGGAAAATGGGCAGATACGCAGTATTTT	CASSFPPPGQGKWADTQYF
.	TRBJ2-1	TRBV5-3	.	TGTGCCAGCAGCTTCATGGAAGGCTCCTACAATGAGCAGTTCTTC	CASSFMEGSYNEQFF
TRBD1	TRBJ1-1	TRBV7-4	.	TGTGCCAGCAGCATACAGGGGTCGAACACTGAAGCTTTCTTT	CASSIQGSNTEAFF
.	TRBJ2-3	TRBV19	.	TGTGCCAGTAGTCCCGGCTTACCCCCAGATACGCAGTATTTT	CASSPGLPPDTQYF
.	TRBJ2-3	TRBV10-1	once	TGCGCCAGCAGTGAGGTTAGGGGGGATACGCAGTATTTT	CASSEVRGDTQYF
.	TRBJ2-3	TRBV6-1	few	TGTGCCAGCAGTGAAGCGCAGGGGGGGACAGATACGCAGTATTTT	CASSEAQGGTDTQYF
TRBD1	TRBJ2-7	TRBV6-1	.	TGTGCCACCCGGATAGAAGGACAGGCCTACGAGCAGTACTTC	CATRIEGQAYEQYF
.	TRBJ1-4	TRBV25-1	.	TGTGCCAGCAGTGAATCTGAAAAACTGTTTTTT	CASSESEKLFF
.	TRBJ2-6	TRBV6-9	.	TGTGCCAGCAGTTACTCTTCTGGGACTGGGGCCAACGTCCTGACTTTC	CASSYSSGTGANVLTF
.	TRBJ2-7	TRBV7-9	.	TGTGCCAGCAGCTACGCTAGACCCTACGAGCAGTACTTC	CASSYARPYEQYF
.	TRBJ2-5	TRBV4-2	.	TGTGCCAGCAGTATGAAACAGGGCCTGAGGGAGACCCAGTACTTC	CASSMKQGLRETQYF
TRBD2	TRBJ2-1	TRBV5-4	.	TGTGCCAGCAGCTTGGGTAGCGGGAGGGAGCAGTTCTTC	CASSLGSGREQFF
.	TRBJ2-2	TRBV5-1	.	TGCGCCAGCAGCTTGGCCAGCGGGAACACCGGGGAGCTGTTTTTT	CASSLASGNTGELFF
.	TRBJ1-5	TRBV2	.	TGTGCCAGCAGTTTCGGACTGAGCAATCAGCCCCAGCATTTT	CASSFGLSNQPQHF
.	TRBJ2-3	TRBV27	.	TGTGCCAGCACCCCCGGCTACACAGATACGCAGTATTTT	CASTPGYTDTQYF